This TCR beta chain was documented in a study of Ad26.COV2.S vaccination and SARS-CoV-2 variants. For the study at large: Intramuscular Ad26.COV2.S doses were given once or twice, 56 days apart.

This table comes from immunoSEQ multiplex PCR, and its TCRdb copy is limited to in-frame clones, with some not included. The table records about 380,000 clones, 83% of them present only once. CDR3 length equals 12 residues. The ends were cut back, 6 bases at V and 8 bases at J, with 10 bases in the middle. The treatment was: 15 to 20 received Ad26.COV2.S at low or high dose, single or two shots; 5 received placebo; per-sample allocation not given. Vaccine and placebo recipients were sampled on day 63 after the first injection. The clonotype was recovered from a person aged 18-60 years who received the Ad26.COV2.S COVID-19 vaccine or a placebo. The V gene is TRBV12-3 or TRBV12-4, the J gene TRBJ1-4; D possibly corresponds to TRBD1 (5 bases). The input for sequencing was peripheral blood, taken in a trial of Ad26.COV2.S vaccine versus placebo. The CDR3 protein is CASRGLGEKLFF. The CDR3 DNA sequence: TGTGCCAGCAGGGGGCTCGGGGAAAAACTGTTTTTT.